Following are 23 T cell receptor beta chains from one sample sequenced in a study of prognosis after radiotherapy for stage I lung cancer. Multiplex PCR, run in two rounds, amplified TCR beta CDR3 from genomic DNA. Primers specific to each TRBV and TRBJ gene drove first-round PCR. One entry per CDR3 protein results from TCRdb running MiXCR on the multiplex PCR reads. The sample lists fewer than 40,000 distinct CDR3 sequences, around 30% occurring once. The starting material was PBMCs, obtained before or after stereotactic body radiation therapy (not recorded which). The receptors here all came from a donor aged 50 or older with non-small cell lung cancer.

This clonotype was seen repeatedly, ten times or more. The J gene is TRBJ1-5, the V gene TRBV6-2 or TRBV6-3, with a possible D match to TRBD1 (6 bases). The CDR3 loop spans 14 amino acids. CDR1 and CDR2 from the germline V gene are MNHEY and SVGEGT. Trimming removed 7 bases from V and 0 bases from J, with 10 bases in between. The CDR3 region is CASTGQNSNQPQHF. DNA of the CDR3: TGTGCCAGCACCGGACAGAATAGCAATCAGCCCCAGCATTTT.

In regard to this clonotype: An end of the junction differs from the germline gene, which may be a read error. V and J are TRBV9 and TRBJ2-5, with 10 bases that match TRBD1. The germline V gene encodes CDR1 SGDLS and CDR2 YYNGEE. The CDR3 has 14 residues. This CDR3 is CAGSTKTGGETQYF. CDR3 nucleotides: TGTGCCGGCAGCACTAAGACAGGGGGCGAGACCCAGTACTTC. Full variable domain (rest looked up from reference TRBV9 and TRBJ2-5): DSGVTQTPKHLITATGQRVTLRCSPRSGDLSVYWYQQSLDQGLQFLIQYYNGEERAKGNILERFSAQQFPDLHSELNLSSLELGDSALYFCAGSTKTGGETQYFGPGTRLLVL.

This clonotype was detected many times. The chain employs TRBV18 and TRBJ2-1; 8 bases fit TRBD2. Trimming at V came to 0 bases and at J to 10 bases, leaving 11 bases not matched to a gene. This CDR3 spans 16 amino acids. CDR1 and CDR2 (germline): KGHSH, LQKENI. As DNA, the CDR3 is TGTGCCAGCTCACCACCAACACGGGGGGGCCGGATCGAGCAGTTCTTC. It yields the protein CASSPPTRGGRIEQFF.

V and J are TRBV7-2 and TRBJ2-7; a weak D match, TRBD2 (5 bases). The CDR3 runs to 12 residues. Between the trimmed V and J ends, which lost 2 bases and 3 bases, there was a span of 5 bases. CDR1 and CDR2 (germline): SGHTA, FQGNSA. CDR3 nucleotide sequence: TGTGCCAGCAGCTTAACTAGCTACGAGCAGTACTTC. It encodes CASSLTSYEQYF.

This clonotype was recorded many times. CDR3 residues: CATSDSGRNEQYF. The DNA for the CDR3 is TGTGCCACCAGTGACTCGGGCCGGAACGAGCAGTACTTC. This rearrangement joins TRBV24-1 to TRBJ2-7; D call uncertain. The CDR3 length is 13 residues. Germline CDR1 and CDR2: KGHDR and SFDVKD. V was pared by 4 bases and J by 5 bases, with 11 bases between.

This clonotype was picked up many times. V is TRBV3-1 and J is TRBJ2-3, with D maybe TRBD2 (6 bases). CDR1 is LGHDT, CDR2 YNNKEL, per germline (reference sequence). V was trimmed by 1 base and J by 2 bases, leaving 13 bases between them. This CDR3 region has 16 residues. CDR3 nucleotide sequence: TGTGCCAGCAGCCAAGGGGGGGTCTGGACCACAGATACGCAGTATTTT. Protein sequence: CASSQGGVWTTDTQYF.

For this clonotype: Likely a read error: the CDR3 ends without its conserved phenylalanine or tryptophan. The DNA is left out, because the CDR3 cannot be placed on it with certainty; the CDR3 is given as TCRdb lists it. The chain joins TRBV28 to TRBJ1-5. The CDR3 length equals 12 residues, ends included. Germline CDR1 is MDHEN and CDR2 is SYDVKM. The CDR3 loop reads CASTPPRGPHHS.

This clonotype was detected ten times or more. The V call is TRBV28, the J call TRBJ2-2; D perhaps matches TRBD2 (7 bases). V lost 7 bases, J lost 2 bases, and 14 bases lay in between. The CDR3 totals 15 residues. Germline-derived CDR1 and CDR2 are MDHEN and SYDVKM. The CDR3 region has the DNA TGTGCCAGCAAGTCGGGGGGCTTAAACACCGGGGAGCTGTTTTTT. This gives the protein CASKSGGLNTGELFF. The complete variable domain, with remaining parts taken from reference TRBV28 and TRBJ2-2, reads DVKVTQSSRYLVKRTGEKVFLECVQDMDHENMFWYRQDPGLGLRLIYFSYDVKMKEKGDIPEGYSVSREKKERFSLILESASTNQTSMYLCASKSGGLNTGELFFGEGSRLTVL.

With regard to this clonotype: A read error likely explains this, since a far larger clone differs by one base. The genes are TRBV7-9 and TRBJ2-7, with TRBD1 as a possible D gene (6 bases). Trimming took 4 bases from V and 7 from J, leaving 17 bases between them. In germline, CDR1 is SEHNR, CDR2 FQNEAQ (reference sequence). The CDR3 extends over 14 amino acids. The CDR3 spells CASSSGQHRDEQYF. The CDR3 DNA reads TGTGCCAGCAGCTCTGGACAGCATAGGGATGAGCAGTACTTC. Supplemented by reference TRBV7-9 and TRBJ2-7, the full variable domain reads DTGVSQNPRHKITKRGQNVTFRCDPISEHNRLYWYRQTLGQGPEFLTYFQNEAQLEKSRLLSDRFSAERPKGSFSTLEIQRTEQGDSAMYLCASSSGQHRDEQYFGPGTRLTVT.

This clonotype was observed once. The chain employs TRBV28 and TRBJ1-1; 8 bases fit TRBD1. There are 15 residues in the CDR3. CDR1 is MDHEN and CDR2 is SYDVKM in the germline V gene. J gave up 3 bases and V 4 bases, and 7 bases lay outside the gene matches. The CDR3 sequence: CASSSRQGFYTEAFF. CDR3 DNA sequence: TGTGCCAGCAGTTCACGACAGGGGTTTTACACTGAAGCTTTCTTT.

This clonotype has ten or more counts. The V gene is TRBV2, the J gene TRBJ1-1; the D gene is possibly TRBD1 (6 bases). The germline V and J ends were trimmed by 4 bases and 2 bases, with 8 bases remaining between them. The CDR3 totals 13 residues. Germline values: CDR1 SNHLY, CDR2 FYNNEI. The CDR3 nucleotides are TGTGCCAGCAGTGGAGGGGGAAACACTGAAGCTTTCTTT. Protein: CASSGGGNTEAFF.

This clonotype was recorded at least ten times. The rearrangement links TRBV4-1 to TRBJ1-1; D is unclear. CDR1 MGHRA and CDR2 YSYEKL come from the germline V gene. The V and J ends lost 1 base and 0 bases respectively, with 9 bases between them. This CDR3 is 15 amino acids long. In DNA form, the CDR3 reads TGCGCCAGCAGCCAAGTCTTACAGCTGAACACTGAAGCTTTCTTT. The encoded protein is CASSQVLQLNTEAFF.

This clonotype was recorded many times. Just one base apart from a much larger clone, this may be a read error. V gene TRBV7-2 combines with J gene TRBJ2-1; 9 nucleotides agree with TRBD2. The V gene end was trimmed by 1 base and the J gene end by 4 bases; junction bases not matched to a gene: 2. In germline, CDR1 is SGHTA, CDR2 FQGNSA. The CDR3 extends over 15 amino acids. The CDR3 bases are TGTGCCAGCAGCTTAGGCGGGGGGGATTACAATGAGCAGTTCTTC. This codes for CASSLGGGDYNEQFF. Variable domain in full (rest from reference TRBV7-2 and TRBJ2-1): GAGVSQSPSNKVTEKGKDVELRCDPISGHTALYWYRQSLGQGLEFLIYFQGNSAPDKSGLPSDRFSAERTGGSVSTLTIQRTQQEDSAVYLCASSLGGGDYNEQFFGPGTRLTVL.

In its sample, this clonotype was seen many times. The J gene is TRBJ2-5, the V gene TRBV12-3 or TRBV12-4, with D possibly matching TRBD2 (6 bases). Trimming cost V 5 bases and J 3 bases, with 13 bases left between them. This CDR3 is built from 14 residues. The CDR3, as DNA: TGTGCCAGCAGTATATCGGGACTTGAAGAGACCCAGTACTTC. Protein product: CASSISGLEETQYF.

This clonotype was recorded many times. This chain connects TRBV5-5 to TRBJ1-2, with 9 nucleotides matching TRBD1. V was clipped by 3 bases and J by 4 bases; unmatched bases: 4. The germline gives CDR1 SGHKS, CDR2 YYEKEE (reference sequence). CDR3 size: 14 residues. DNA of the CDR3: TGTGCCAGCAGCTCGGGACAGGGAGGCTATGGCTACACCTTC. As protein: CASSSGQGGYGYTF.

The chain couples TRBV19 to TRBJ1-5; D remains unclear. From germline, CDR1 is LNHDA and CDR2 SQIVND (reference sequence). Trimming took 1 base from V and 4 from J, leaving 2 bases between them. The CDR3 extends over 12 amino acids. CDR3 protein: CASSIGNQPQHF. The CDR3 region has the DNA TGTGCCAGTAGTATAGGGAATCAGCCCCAGCATTTT.

With regard to this clonotype: A read error is possible here, since a much larger clone lies one base away. The chain couples TRBV7-2 to TRBJ1-1; D possibly corresponds to TRBD1 (6 bases). Germline lookup yields CDR1 SGHTA and CDR2 FQGNSA. V was cut by 4 bases and J by 11 bases, with 11 bases left in between. The CDR3 has 11 residues. Here the CDR3 DNA reads TGTGCCAGCAGCTCAGGGGTCGAGGCTTTCTTT. The encoded protein is CASSSGVEAFF.

This clonotype was detected only a few times. The chain links TRBV7-2 to TRBJ1-2; maybe TRBD1 (5 bases). The CDR3 covers 13 residues. The ends were cut back, 3 bases at V and 9 bases at J, with 14 bases in the middle. Germline CDR1 reads SGHTA; CDR2 reads FQGNSA. The DNA for the CDR3 is TGTGCCAGCAGCTTCGGCGGGGACTGTAGCTACACCTTC. Amino acids: CASSFGGDCSYTF.

This clonotype showed up many times. The chain has TRBV18 and TRBJ1-5; D is perhaps TRBD1 (6 bases). The CDR3 spans 15 residues. CDR1 and CDR2 from the germline V gene are KGHSH and LQKENI. Trimming left V 2 bases short and J 4 bases short, with 12 bases between. The CDR3 DNA reads as TGTGCCAGCTCACCATCAGGGACAATGAATCAGCCCCAGCATTTT. Amino acid sequence: CASSPSGTMNQPQHF.

This clonotype was seen many times. The chain combines TRBV5-6 with TRBJ1-3; D remains unclear. Germline-derived CDR1 and CDR2 are SGHDT and YYEEEE. The CDR3 is made up of 15 amino acids. The ends were cut back, 0 bases at V and 0 bases at J, with 7 bases in the middle. This chain's CDR3 is CASSLGESSGNTIYF. In DNA form, the CDR3 reads TGTGCCAGCAGCTTGGGGGAGAGCTCTGGAAACACCATATATTTT.

This clonotype was seen repeatedly, ten times or more. The J gene is TRBJ1-4, the V gene TRBV7-9, with 7 bases matching TRBD1. V shed 5 bases and J 6 bases; nucleotides not matched to a gene: 6. Germline values: CDR1 SEHNR, CDR2 FQNEAQ (reference sequence). The length of the CDR3 is 14 residues. The CDR3 nucleotides are TGTGCCAGCAGCGCCGACAGGGAGGATGAAAAACTGTTTTTT. Translation: CASSADREDEKLFF.

This clonotype was found many times. V gene TRBV20-1 combines with J gene TRBJ1-3; TRBD1 matches at 9 bases. This CDR3 comprises 17 residues. CDR1 and CDR2 (germline): DFQATT, SNEGSKA (reference sequence). V was pared by 1 base and J by 1 base, with 8 bases of the junction left unmatched. The CDR3 here is CSARATGGEGSGNTIYF. The CDR3, as DNA: TGCAGTGCTAGAGCCACAGGGGGCGAGGGGTCTGGAAACACCATATATTTT.

This clonotype is categorized as medium-sized. The chain recombines TRBV30 with TRBJ2-1; 7 nucleotides align to TRBD1. This CDR3 has 13 amino acids. CDR1 is GTSNPN and CDR2 is SVGIG in the germline V gene (reference sequence). The V gene end was trimmed by 1 base and the J gene end by 4 bases; junction bases not matched to a gene: 1. CDR3 sequence reads: CAWSEQGYNEQFF. The CDR3 coding sequence is TGTGCCTGGAGTGAACAGGGGTACAATGAGCAGTTCTTC.